One T cell receptor (beta chain) is described in this entry. The authors' processing: ImmunoSEQ only sent back junction sequences with no quality scores, so filtering was done differently. Data came from immunoSEQ multiplex PCR; TCRdb stores just in-frame clones and leaves some out. V and J calls and clone size are copied from that table; D and trimming were computed from the DNA. The data contain roughly 2,500,000 clones, approximately 93% of them seen just once; the ten biggest clones take up more than 0.35%. The data are from a study of shared clonotypes between healthy human individuals. The specimen was naive CD4+ T cells from PBMCs. Noted subset: CD45RA+ positively selected. The TCR comes from a man in his late teens or twenties in good health. Some clones in this sample may be carry-over from other donors' samples.

Here the CDR3 reads CASKVGTGHNEQFF. The CDR3 DNA reads as TGTGCCAGTAAAGTGGGGACAGGGCACAATGAGCAGTTCTTC. This rearrangement joins TRBV19 to TRBJ2-1, with 9 bases identical to TRBD1. CDR3 length: 14 amino acids. Germline-derived CDR1 and CDR2 are LNHDA and SQIVND (reference sequence). Trimming took 7 bases from V and 5 from J; bases not matched to a gene: 6.